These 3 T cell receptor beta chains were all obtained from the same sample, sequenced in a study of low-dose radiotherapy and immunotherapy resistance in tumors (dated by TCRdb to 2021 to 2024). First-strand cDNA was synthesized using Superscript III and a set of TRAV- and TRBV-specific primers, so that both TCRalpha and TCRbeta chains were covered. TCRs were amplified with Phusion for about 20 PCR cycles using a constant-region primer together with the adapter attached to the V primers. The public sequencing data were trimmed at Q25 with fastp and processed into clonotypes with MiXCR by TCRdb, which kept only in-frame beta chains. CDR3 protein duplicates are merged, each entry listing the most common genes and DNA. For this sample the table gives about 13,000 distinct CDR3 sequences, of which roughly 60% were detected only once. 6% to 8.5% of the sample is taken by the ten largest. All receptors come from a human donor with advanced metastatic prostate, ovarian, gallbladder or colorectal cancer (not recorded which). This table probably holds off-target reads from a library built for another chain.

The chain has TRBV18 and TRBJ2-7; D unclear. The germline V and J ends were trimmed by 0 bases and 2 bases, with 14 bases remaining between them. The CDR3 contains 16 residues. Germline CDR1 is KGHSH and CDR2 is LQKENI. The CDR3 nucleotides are TGTGCCAGCTCACCACCATCCGACACGATAGCCTACGAGCAGTACTTC. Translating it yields CASSPPSDTIAYEQYF.

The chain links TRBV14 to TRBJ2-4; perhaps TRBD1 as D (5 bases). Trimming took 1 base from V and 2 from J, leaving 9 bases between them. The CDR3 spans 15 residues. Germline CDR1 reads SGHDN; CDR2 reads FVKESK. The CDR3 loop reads CASSQGGVTKNIQYF. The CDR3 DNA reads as TGTGCCAGCAGCCAAGGGGGCGTTACCAAAAACATTCAGTACTTC.

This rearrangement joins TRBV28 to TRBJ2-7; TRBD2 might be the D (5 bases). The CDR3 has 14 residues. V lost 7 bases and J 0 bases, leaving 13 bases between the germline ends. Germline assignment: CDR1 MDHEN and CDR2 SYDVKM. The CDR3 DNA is TGTGCCAGCAAATGGGTCGGGGACTCCTACGAGCAGTACTTC. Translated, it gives CASKWVGDSYEQYF.